The 29 T cell receptor beta chains presented below share a single source sample, sequenced in a study of radiotherapy plus CTLA-4 blockade in lung cancer. The table came from immunoSEQ multiplex PCR; TCRdb's copy has only in-frame clones and leaves some out. The table includes about 43,000 clones, about 67% detected once. The sequencing used peripheral blood, collected from a patient treated with radiotherapy plus ipilimumab. These receptors came from a human donor with non-small cell lung cancer who had a partial response to radiotherapy plus ipilimumab.

This clone was observed once. This chain joins TRBV7-8 and TRBJ2-3; D is undetermined. The V and J ends lost 3 bases and 3 bases respectively, with 13 bases between them. Germline-derived CDR1 and CDR2 are SGHVS and FQNEAQ. This CDR3 region has 15 residues. CDR3 bases: TGTGCCAGCAGCTTGACTCCTCCCGGGACAGATACGCAGTATTTT. Amino acid sequence: CASSLTPPGTDTQYF.

The chain joins TRBV11-3 to TRBJ2-7; tentatively, D is TRBD1 (6 bases). Germline assignment: CDR1 SGHNT and CDR2 YENEEA. The CDR3 contains 12 residues. Trimming removed 3 bases from V and 8 bases from J, with 11 bases in between. CDR3 DNA sequence: TGTGCCAGCAGCTTCGGCAGGGGACAGCAGTACTTC. Amino acid sequence: CASSFGRGQQYF.

This clone has only a few counts. This chain joins TRBV13 and TRBJ2-2; maybe TRBD2 (6 bases). V lost 9 bases, J lost 4 bases, and 12 bases lay in between. In germline, CDR1 is PRHDT, CDR2 FYEKMQ (reference sequence). The CDR3 covers 13 residues. CDR3 residues: CASRWRGTGELFF. CDR3 DNA sequence: TGTGCCAGTCGTTGGCGGGGCACCGGGGAGCTGTTTTTT.

The V call is TRBV2, the J call TRBJ2-2; unclear D gene. From germline, CDR1 is SNHLY and CDR2 FYNNEI. Trimming stripped 5 bases from V and 9 bases from J, with 13 bases between. The CDR3 consists of 13 residues. CDR3 amino acids: CASSNDISRELFF. CDR3 nucleotides: TGTGCCAGCAGTAACGACATTTCGAGGGAGCTGTTTTTT.

The chain recombines TRBV5-6 with TRBJ2-1; 9 nucleotides match TRBD1. Germline V CDR1 and CDR2: SGHDT, YYEEEE. The junction had 14 bases not matched to a gene; V was cut back by 4 bases and J by 9 bases. There are 16 residues in the CDR3. The DNA of the CDR3 is TGTGCCAGCAGCCTGGGATGGGACAGGGTCGGGGGTGAGCAGTTCTTC. Translated, it gives CASSLGWDRVGGEQFF. Using reference TRBV5-6 and TRBJ2-1 for the parts outside the CDR3, the full variable domain is DAGVTQSPTHLIKTRGQQVTLRCSPKSGHDTVSWYQQALGQGPQFIFQYYEEEERQRGNFPDRFSGHQFPNYSSELNVNALLLGDSALYLCASSLGWDRVGGEQFFGPGTRLTVL.

This clone showed up just once. The genes are TRBV14 and TRBJ1-2; 7 bases match TRBD1. With V trimmed by 4 bases and J by 7 bases, 6 bases remained unmatched. This CDR3 comprises 13 residues. The germline V gene has CDR1 SGHDN and CDR2 FVKESK. The CDR3 reads CASSPQTGSGYTF. CDR3 sequence (DNA): TGTGCCAGCAGCCCACAGACAGGGTCTGGCTACACCTTC.

This clone has a handful of counts. This chain's CDR3 is CAWGQVLRAFF. CDR3 bases: TGTGCCTGGGGACAGGTGTTAAGGGCTTTCTTT. V and J are TRBV30 and TRBJ1-1, with TRBD1 identical over 7 bases. Looked up from germline, CDR1 is GTSNPN and CDR2 is SVGIG (reference sequence). V trimming: 5 bases; J trimming: 11 bases; junction bases outside the gene matches: 8. This CDR3 spans 11 amino acids. The entire variable domain, with the rest obtained from reference TRBV30 and TRBJ1-1, is as follows: SQTIHQWPATLVQPVGSPLSLECTVEGTSNPNLYWYRQAAGRGLQLLFYSVGIGQISSEVPQNLSASRPQDRQFILSSKKLLLSDSGFYLCAWGQVLRAFFGQGTRLTVV.

V usage is TRBV9 and J usage is TRBJ1-4, with D maybe TRBD1 (5 bases). Germline V gene sequence: CDR1 SGDLS, CDR2 YYNGEE. The CDR3 has 17 residues. The V and J ends lost 0 bases and 1 base respectively, with 13 bases between them. The CDR3 coding sequence is TGTGCCAGCAGCGTAGGATTATTGGGGGGAACTAATGAAAAACTGTTTTTT. It encodes CASSVGLLGGTNEKLFF. Filled out from reference TRBV9 and TRBJ1-4, the complete variable domain reads DSGVTQTPKHLITATGQRVTLRCSPRSGDLSVYWYQQSLDQGLQFLIQYYNGEERAKGNILERFSAQQFPDLHSELNLSSLELGDSALYFCASSVGLLGGTNEKLFFGSGTQLSVL.

V is TRBV18 and J is TRBJ2-5; D not certain. Germline loops: CDR1 KGHSH, CDR2 LQKENI. CDR3 length equals 12 residues. The V end lost 6 bases, the J end lost 1 base, and 6 bases lay between the germline ends. CDR3 protein: CASSPGQETQYF. As DNA, the CDR3 is TGTGCCAGCTCCCCGGGCCAAGAGACCCAGTACTTC. Full variable domain (outside the CDR3, taken from reference TRBV18 and TRBJ2-5): NAGVMQNPRHLVRRRGQEARLRCSPMKGHSHVYWYRQLPEEGLKFMVYLQKENIIDESGMPKERFSAEFPKEGPSILRIQQVVRGDSAAYFCASSPGQETQYFGPGTRLLVL.

This chain uses TRBV7-2 with TRBJ1-6, with D possibly being TRBD1 (6 bases). Trimming left V 2 bases short and J 9 bases short, with 14 bases between. This CDR3 has 15 amino acids. Germline-derived CDR1 and CDR2 are SGHTA and FQGNSA. The CDR3 is CASSLYRDGGSPLHF. The DNA of the CDR3 is TGTGCCAGCAGCTTATACAGGGATGGAGGTTCACCCCTCCACTTT.

This chain links TRBV6-1 with TRBJ1-2; 9 bases are a match to TRBD1. Looked up from germline, CDR1 is MNHNS and CDR2 is SASEGT. The CDR3 runs 16 residues. The V and J ends lost 4 bases and 6 bases, in that order; junction bases with no gene match: 12. CDR3 region: CASSGTTGGRTHGYTF. The CDR3 nucleotides read TGTGCCAGCAGTGGAACAACAGGGGGCAGAACCCATGGCTACACCTTC.

This chain connects TRBV27 to TRBJ2-5; the D is unclear. V was clipped by 6 bases and J by 5 bases, with 13 bases between them. Germline CDR1 reads MNHEY; CDR2 reads SMNVEV (reference sequence). This CDR3 contains 13 residues. DNA of the CDR3: TGTGCCAGCAGGGCCCCCGATTGGGAGACCCAGTACTTC. Protein: CASRAPDWETQYF.

The V call is TRBV7-8, the J call TRBJ2-3, with TRBD1 matching over 8 bases. This CDR3 is 15 amino acids long. Looked up from germline, CDR1 is SGHVS and CDR2 is FQNEAQ. Unmatched junction bases numbered 8, after V lost 5 bases and J lost 4 bases. The CDR3 DNA sequence: TGTGCCAGCAGCACACGGCCGGACAGGGCAGATACGCAGTATTTT. Amino acid sequence: CASSTRPDRADTQYF.

The J gene is TRBJ2-7, the V gene TRBV7-2; TRBD2 aligns across 11 bases. CDR1 SGHTA and CDR2 FQGNSA come from the germline V gene. CDR3 size: 16 residues. J gave up 4 bases and V 1 base, and 6 bases lay outside the gene matches. The CDR3 region is CASSLVASGGLYEQYF. Here the CDR3 DNA reads TGTGCCAGCAGCTTAGTGGCTAGCGGGGGGCTATACGAGCAGTACTTC. Complete variable domain (other parts from reference TRBV7-2 and TRBJ2-7): GAGVSQSPSNKVTEKGKDVELRCDPISGHTALYWYRQSLGQGLEFLIYFQGNSAPDKSGLPSDRFSAERTGGSVSTLTIQRTQQEDSAVYLCASSLVASGGLYEQYFGPGTRLTVT.

This chain connects TRBV25-1 to TRBJ2-2, with a weak D call TRBD1 (6 bases). V was clipped by 3 bases and J by 5 bases, with 13 bases between them. CDR1 is MGHDK, CDR2 SYGVNS, per germline. CDR3 length: 15 amino acids. CDR3 amino acids: CASSENRVRTGELFF. The CDR3 DNA follows: TGTGCCAGCAGTGAGAACAGGGTGCGGACCGGGGAGCTGTTTTTT.

The V and J genes are TRBV7-2 and TRBJ2-1, with D possibly TRBD2 on 6 matching bases. This CDR3 contains 13 residues. Trimming took 4 bases from V and 6 from J, leaving 10 bases between them. The germline V gene has CDR1 SGHTA and CDR2 FQGNSA. DNA of the CDR3: TGTGCCAGCAGCTCGGGGGTCAGCAATGAGCAGTTCTTC. This gives the protein CASSSGVSNEQFF.

The J gene is TRBJ2-7, the V gene TRBV5-1; D may be TRBD2 (7 bases). With 5 bases removed from V and 1 base from J, the gap between germline ends came to 19 bases. The CDR3 is 16 residues long. Germline V gene sequence: CDR1 SGHRS, CDR2 YFSETQ. This chain's CDR3 is CASSIVVAGASYEQYF. Here the CDR3 DNA reads TGCGCCAGCAGTATAGTGGTCGCGGGGGCGTCCTACGAGCAGTACTTC.

The V and J genes are TRBV30 and TRBJ2-3; 7 bases line up with TRBD2. This CDR3 comprises 16 residues. J gave up 3 bases and V 1 base, and 10 bases lay outside the gene matches. The V gene's germline CDR1 is GTSNPN and CDR2 SVGIG (reference sequence). The CDR3 DNA follows: TGTGCCTGGAGTGGAGGTCCCGCGGGGGAAACAGATACGCAGTATTTT. Amino acids: CAWSGGPAGETDTQYF.

This chain links TRBV7-6 with TRBJ2-3, with 13 bases matching TRBD2. The CDR3 has 21 amino acids. CDR1 is SGHVS and CDR2 is FNYEAQ in the germline V gene. J lost 5 bases, V lost 5 bases, and 22 bases had no gene match. The CDR3 region is CASSLYPRTSGRVDPGDTQYF. The CDR3 bases are TGTGCCAGCAGCCTTTACCCACGGACTAGCGGGAGAGTTGACCCCGGAGATACGCAGTATTTT.

This clone was picked up a small number of times. The chain employs TRBV19 and TRBJ1-2, with D possibly TRBD1 on 6 matching bases. Between the trimmed V and J ends, which lost 8 bases and 0 bases, there was a span of 13 bases. CDR1 is LNHDA and CDR2 is SQIVND in the germline V gene (reference sequence). This CDR3 region has 14 residues. The CDR3 DNA sequence: TGTGCCAGTGCTGGGAGGGGGGCTAACTATGGCTACACCTTC. As protein: CASAGRGANYGYTF.

This sequence joins TRBV4-1 and TRBJ1-2, with D tentatively TRBD1 (5 bases). The ends were cut back, 0 bases at V and 3 bases at J, with 11 bases in the middle. Germline V gives CDR1 MGHRA, CDR2 YSYEKL. The CDR3 runs 15 residues. The CDR3 DNA sequence: TGCGCCAGCAGCCAAGATGGGGGAGGGGACTATGGCTACACCTTC. This encodes CASSQDGGGDYGYTF.

The chain couples TRBV7-9 to TRBJ2-3; 13 bases agree with TRBD2. This CDR3 has 15 amino acids. V lost 4 bases to trimming and J lost 6 bases; unmatched junction nucleotides: 4. Per germline, CDR1 SEHNR and CDR2 FQNEAQ (reference sequence). This chain's CDR3 is CASSSGTSGEDTQYF. In nucleotides, the CDR3 is TGTGCCAGCAGCTCGGGGACTAGCGGGGAGGATACGCAGTATTTT.

This clone came up a few times. CDR3 nucleotide sequence: TGCGCCAGCAGCCATGAATACAGGGGGGGCTCCTATAATTCACCCCTCCACTTT. Its protein product is CASSHEYRGGSYNSPLHF. The gene calls are TRBV4-1 and TRBJ1-6; 8 positions match TRBD1. V gave up 3 bases and J gave up 0 bases; unmatched junction bases: 7. This CDR3 has 18 residues. CDR1 MGHRA and CDR2 YSYEKL come from the germline V gene.

The chain joins TRBV30 to TRBJ1-6; 8 bases agree with TRBD1. This CDR3 region has 16 residues. V trimming: 2 bases; J trimming: 0 bases; junction bases outside the gene matches: 3. The germline CDR1 and CDR2 sequences are GTSNPN and SVGIG (reference sequence). DNA of the CDR3: TGTGCCTGGAGTAGACAGGGGAGCTCCTATAATTCACCCCTCCACTTT. This sequence encodes CAWSRQGSSYNSPLHF.

The chain couples TRBV5-1 to TRBJ2-7; maybe TRBD2 (5 bases). CDR1 is SGHRS and CDR2 is YFSETQ in the germline V gene. Trimming took off 0 bases at V and 7 bases at J, with 11 bases between the two ends. CDR3 length: 13 amino acids. CDR3 in DNA: TGCGCCAGCAGCTTGGACCCCCGGAGGGAGCAGTACTTC. It codes for CASSLDPRREQYF.

V gene TRBV19 combines with J gene TRBJ2-5; 9 nucleotides agree with TRBD1. The trim removed 6 bases at V and 4 bases at J, leaving 6 bases unmatched. Germline V gene sequence: CDR1 LNHDA, CDR2 SQIVND (reference sequence). The CDR3 sequence is 14 residues long. CDR3 sequence: CASRYTGGPETQYF. Here the CDR3 DNA reads TGTGCCAGTAGATATACAGGGGGCCCAGAGACCCAGTACTTC.

This clone was counted a few times. The V gene is TRBV7-8, the J gene TRBJ2-1, with 8 bases that match TRBD1. The V gene's germline CDR1 is SGHVS and CDR2 FQNEAQ. The ends lost 5 bases at V and 7 bases at J; junction bases unmatched: 13. The CDR3 contains 16 residues. The chain's CDR3 is CASSHPGQEYMNEQFF. DNA for the CDR3: TGTGCCAGCAGCCACCCGGGACAGGAGTACATGAATGAGCAGTTCTTC.

The chain has TRBV18 and TRBJ1-1; 8 bases agree with TRBD1. With V trimmed by 3 bases and J by 5 bases, 5 bases remained unmatched. The CDR3 spans 14 residues. The V gene's germline CDR1 is KGHSH and CDR2 LQKENI. The CDR3 here is CASSPTGVGTEAFF. For the CDR3, the DNA is TGTGCCAGCTCACCGACAGGGGTGGGTACTGAAGCTTTCTTT. Based on the CDR3 plus reference TRBV18 and TRBJ1-1, the full variable domain is NAGVMQNPRHLVRRRGQEARLRCSPMKGHSHVYWYRQLPEEGLKFMVYLQKENIIDESGMPKERFSAEFPKEGPSILRIQQVVRGDSAAYFCASSPTGVGTEAFFGQGTRLTVV.

This rearrangement joins TRBV5-6 to TRBJ2-4, with D unresolved. Trimming pared 0 bases from V and 9 bases from J, leaving 7 bases between. This CDR3 contains 12 residues. Looked up from germline, CDR1 is SGHDT and CDR2 is YYEEEE. This CDR3 is CASSLDFSIQYF. The CDR3 coding sequence is TGTGCCAGCAGCTTGGATTTTAGCATTCAGTACTTC. The variable domain in full, with the rest retrieved from reference TRBV5-6 and TRBJ2-4, is DAGVTQSPTHLIKTRGQQVTLRCSPKSGHDTVSWYQQALGQGPQFIFQYYEEEERQRGNFPDRFSGHQFPNYSSELNVNALLLGDSALYLCASSLDFSIQYFGAGTRLSVL.